Each of the 6 T cell receptor beta chains below was sequenced from the same sample in a study of shared clonotypes between healthy human individuals (dated by TCRdb to 2019 to 2021). Library creation used the immunoSEQ multiplex PCR assay. The immuneACCESS repertoire file appears here via TCRdb, limited to in-frame rearrangements. These files lack a portion of the clones; in checked studies, under half of the deficit traces to unresolved V genes, and the cause of the others is not known. The sample yields roughly 2.2 million clones; about nine tenths were counted once. 0.37% of the sample goes to the ten largest clones. Sample: naive CD4+ T cells from PBMCs. According to the study, the label for this sample's cell subset or site signals: CD45RA+ positively selected. These receptors were obtained from a man aged 18 to 30 in good health. Some clones in this sample may be carry-over from other donors' samples.

The chain links TRBV7-9 to TRBJ1-2; possible D gene TRBD1, 5 bases. Trimming left V 1 base short and J 8 bases short, with 14 bases between. The CDR3 is 14 amino acids. Per germline, CDR1 SEHNR and CDR2 FQNEAQ (reference sequence). The CDR3 nucleotides are TGTGCCAGCAGCTTAGACGTGGGACCAGGGGGCTACACCTTC. It yields the protein CASSLDVGPGGYTF.

CDR3 loop: CASSFTGVSEQYF. DNA for the CDR3: TGCGCCAGCAGCTTCACCGGGGTTAGCGAGCAGTACTTC. The chain combines TRBV4-1 with TRBJ2-7, with D possibly being TRBD2 (5 bases). Trimming removed 5 bases at V and 6 bases at J, with 14 bases between. This CDR3 has 13 residues. Germline values: CDR1 MGHRA, CDR2 YSYEKL.

The genes are TRBV11-2 and TRBJ2-3, with a weak D call TRBD1 (5 bases). CDR3 size: 15 residues. Trimming pared 0 bases from V and 6 bases from J, leaving 13 bases between. In germline, CDR1 is SGHAT, CDR2 FQNNGV. CDR3 bases: TGTGCCAGCAGCTTAGATAGGGGCCCCGGGGATACGCAGTATTTT. Translated, it gives CASSLDRGPGDTQYF.

V gene TRBV29-1 combines with J gene TRBJ1-3, with TRBD1 identical over 9 bases. Trimming removed 3 bases from V and 4 bases from J; junction bases left unmatched: 1. This CDR3 contains 13 residues. CDR1 and CDR2 (germline): SQVTM, ANQGSEA. CDR3 nucleotide sequence: TGCAGCGTTGAGACAGGGGGAGGAAACACCATATATTTT. Translation gives CSVETGGGNTIYF.

This clone has only one observation. The chain is built from TRBV5-1 and TRBJ1-1, with D possibly TRBD1 on 6 matching bases. Trimming removed 4 bases at V and 0 bases at J, with 19 bases between. CDR3 size: 17 residues. The germline gives CDR1 SGHRS, CDR2 YFSETQ. CDR3 sequence reads: CASSQGPEGFMNTEAFF. In DNA, the CDR3 is TGCGCCAGCAGCCAGGGGCCCGAAGGTTTCATGAACACTGAAGCTTTCTTT.

The CDR3 loop is CASSLLDSTGELFF. The CDR3 coding sequence is TGTGCCAGCAGTTTACTGGACTCAACCGGGGAGCTGTTTTTT. V and J are TRBV27 and TRBJ2-2, with D possibly matching TRBD2 (5 bases). CDR1 is MNHEY, CDR2 SMNVEV, per germline (reference sequence). V lost 2 bases and J lost 5, with 9 bases in between. CDR3 length: 14 residues.